This T cell receptor (beta chain) was obtained from a study of blood T cell repertoires in COVID-19. Across the study: The samples span acute and convalescent COVID-19 from the United States, Italy and Spain. In each case, the material was cDNA or gDNA derived from T cells, B-cell-depleted T cells, or PBMCs.

The CDR3 has 12 residues. CDR1 is MGHDK, CDR2 SYGVNS, per germline. Trimming took 4 bases from V and 4 from J, leaving 5 bases between them. Authors' data handling: How many nucleated cells were present was estimated from reference gene primer amplification. TCRdb keeps only in-frame clones here, not all; method: immunoSEQ multiplex PCR. V and J calls and clone size are copied from that table; D and trimming were computed from the DNA. The sample has approximately 29,000 clones; 72% are singletons. This TCR derives from a boy aged 2-15 years with active or convalescent COVID-19. The chain combines TRBV25-1 with TRBJ1-5; D is undetermined. The specimen was peripheral blood. The CDR3 nucleotides are TGTGCCAGCAGTGCAGAAAATCAGCCCCAGCATTTT. It yields the protein CASSAENQPQHF. Using reference TRBV25-1 and TRBJ1-5 for the parts outside the CDR3, the full variable domain is EADIYQTPRYLVIGTGKKITLECSQTMGHDKMYWYQQDPGMELHLIHYSYGVNSTEKGDLSSESTVSRIRTEHFPLTLESARPSHTSQYLCASSAENQPQHFGDGTRLSIL.